Sequencing of this T cell receptor beta chain was carried out in a study of blood T cell repertoires in COVID-19. Study as a whole: Samples came from the United States, Italy and Spain, spanning acute and convalescent COVID-19. PBMCs, B-cell-depleted T cells, or T cells provided the cDNA or gDNA that made up the material.

Original methodology: How many nucleated cells were present was estimated from reference gene primer amplification. Assay: immunoSEQ multiplex PCR; the TCRdb copy retains only in-frame clones and omits some. Clone size and the V and J calls come from that table; the DNA yielded D and trimming. The sample yields about 240,000 clones, more than 70% seen once. The CDR3 has 13 amino acids. V lost 4 bases to trimming and J lost 5 bases, with 11 bases between them. Per germline, CDR1 SGHNT and CDR2 YYREEE (reference sequence). Sequenced input: peripheral blood. The chain is built from TRBV5-4 and TRBJ2-3; a possible D gene is TRBD2 (5 bases). The TCR originated in a man older than 75 with acute or convalescent COVID-19. CDR3 in amino acids: CASSREYGDTQYF. DNA for the CDR3: TGTGCCAGCAGCAGGGAGTATGGAGATACGCAGTATTTT.